Each of the 32 T cell receptor beta chains below was sequenced from the same sample in a study of CD8+CD57+ T cells in acquired aplastic anemia. Both TCR beta VDJ combination and CDR3 sequence profiling were carried out. Genomic DNA was the template for this profiling. TCRdb recomputed calls from the reads with MiXCR, one row per CDR3 protein. The table shows approximately 98,000 distinct CDR3 sequences, with about 66% occurring only once. Patients chosen for sequencing had CD8+CD57+ cells that had expanded, as shown by flow cytometry. Sequenced sample: sorted CD4+, CD8+, or CD8+CD57+ T cells (not recorded which) from PBMCs. The receptors shown here come from a human donor with aplastic anemia.

This chain joins TRBV9 and TRBJ1-5; D is uncertain. V was cut by 3 bases and J by 4 bases, with 11 bases left in between. In germline, CDR1 is SGDLS, CDR2 YYNGEE. CDR3 size: 14 residues. As DNA, the CDR3 is TGTGCCAGCAGCGAGCGGGGTCTAAATCAGCCCCAGCATTTT. Its translation: CASSERGLNQPQHF.

This rearrangement joins TRBV15 to TRBJ1-1; no firm D call. Trimming removed 0 bases at V and 2 bases at J, with 10 bases between. This CDR3 contains 15 residues. Germline V gene sequence: CDR1 LNHNV, CDR2 YYDKDF (reference sequence). For the CDR3, the DNA is TGTGCCACCAGCAGAGATCGGAGCCAAAACACTGAAGCTTTCTTT. It yields the protein CATSRDRSQNTEAFF.

This chain connects TRBV7-3 to TRBJ2-3, with no clear D. The germline CDR1 and CDR2 sequences are SGHTA and FQGTGA. CDR3 length: 13 amino acids. Trimming removed 5 bases from V and 5 bases from J, with 11 bases in between. The CDR3 region is CASSKALLDTQYF. For the CDR3, the DNA is TGTGCCAGCAGCAAAGCTCTATTAGATACGCAGTATTTT.

The V gene is TRBV27, the J gene TRBJ2-6; D uncertain. Trimming pared 1 base from V and 2 bases from J, leaving 9 bases between. Germline values: CDR1 MNHEY, CDR2 SMNVEV (reference sequence). The CDR3 sequence is 16 residues long. CDR3 bases: TGTGCCAGCAGTTTATTGAAGGCTACTGGGGCCAACGTCCTGACTTTC. Its translation: CASSLLKATGANVLTF.

The chain uses TRBV20-1 and TRBJ2-1; D is perhaps TRBD1 or TRBD2 (6 bases each). This CDR3 contains 14 residues. Trimming took off 2 bases at V and 8 bases at J, with 16 bases between the two ends. The germline CDR1 and CDR2 sequences are DFQATT and SNEGSKA (reference sequence). CDR3 nucleotide sequence: TGCAGTGCTAGAAGGGGGGAGTACCGACATGAGCAGTTCTTC. Translating gives CSARRGEYRHEQFF.

CDR3 loop: CASMGTSETQYF. CDR3 in DNA: TGTGCCAGCATGGGGACTAGCGAGACCCAGTACTTC. The chain carries TRBV2 and TRBJ2-5; TRBD2 aligns across 9 bases. CDR3 length: 12 amino acids. The V gene's germline CDR1 is SNHLY and CDR2 FYNNEI. The junction had 2 bases not matched to a gene; V was cut back by 7 bases and J by 5 bases.

This sequence joins TRBV10-2 and TRBJ2-3, with D possibly being TRBD1 or TRBD2 (5 bases each). Trimming left V 3 bases short and J 9 bases short, with 19 bases between. Looked up from germline, CDR1 is WSHSY and CDR2 is SAAADI. This CDR3 is built from 15 residues. CDR3 sequence: CASSDRDGTGRTQYF. In DNA form, the CDR3 reads TGCGCCAGCAGTGACCGGGACGGAACCGGTCGGACGCAGTATTTT.

The V and J genes are TRBV11-2 and TRBJ2-7; D might be TRBD2 (6 bases). The ends were cut back, 4 bases at V and 4 bases at J, with 26 bases in the middle. The CDR3 covers 18 residues. Germline CDR1 reads SGHAT; CDR2 reads FQNNGV. The CDR3 is CASSSGPRRALAFYEQYF. The CDR3 nucleotides are TGTGCCAGCAGCTCCGGTCCCAGGAGGGCTCTTGCCTTTTACGAGCAGTACTTC.

The J gene is TRBJ1-1, the V gene TRBV9, with 9 bases lining up with TRBD1. CDR1 and CDR2 from the germline V gene are SGDLS and YYNGEE. The CDR3 contains 17 residues. V shed 0 bases, J shed 4 bases, and the junction held 10 bases outside the gene matches. The CDR3 is CASSVAGPGQGVTEAFF. CDR3 DNA sequence: TGTGCCAGCAGCGTAGCCGGACCGGGACAGGGCGTCACTGAAGCTTTCTTT.

The rearrangement joins TRBV29-1 to TRBJ2-7; D is perhaps TRBD1 (6 bases). The V and J ends lost 3 bases and 0 bases respectively, with 6 bases between them. Per the germline V gene, CDR1 is SQVTM and CDR2 is ANQGSEA. The CDR3 covers 12 residues. CDR3 DNA: TGCAGCGTTGAGGACAGCTCCTACGAGCAGTACTTC. Translated, it gives CSVEDSSYEQYF.

This clonotype was observed a few times. The rearrangement links TRBV19 to TRBJ2-7, with a tentative D call TRBD2 (6 bases). The CDR3 has 13 residues. The ends were cut back, 5 bases at V and 2 bases at J, with 10 bases in the middle. CDR1 LNHDA and CDR2 SQIVND come from the germline V gene (reference sequence). CDR3 protein: CASSRPGAYEQYF. The DNA of the CDR3 is TGTGCCAGTAGTCGCCCGGGGGCCTACGAGCAGTACTTC.

The chain carries TRBV6-4 and TRBJ2-7; 10 bases agree with TRBD2. Germline V lookup: CDR1 MRHNA, CDR2 SNTAGT. V lost 5 bases, J lost 7 bases, and 8 bases stayed unmatched. CDR3 length: 14 amino acids. CDR3 residues: CASSYQRGGDEQYF. The DNA for the CDR3 is TGTGCCAGCAGTTACCAGCGGGGGGGTGATGAGCAGTACTTC.

The chain has TRBV2 and TRBJ1-4; 11 bases agree with TRBD1. V gave up 7 bases and J gave up 7 bases; unmatched junction bases: 8. CDR1 SNHLY and CDR2 FYNNEI come from the germline V gene. The CDR3 runs 15 residues. This chain's CDR3 is CASILDRGPAEKLFF. CDR3 nucleotide sequence: TGTGCCAGCATCCTGGACAGGGGGCCTGCTGAAAAACTGTTTTTT.

The chain couples TRBV12-3 or TRBV12-4 to TRBJ1-2; D gene unclear. V lost 6 bases and J lost 5, with 13 bases in between. This CDR3 spans 13 amino acids. The CDR3 here is CASRPTGPYGYTF. The CDR3 bases are TGTGCCAGCAGGCCGACTGGCCCGTATGGCTACACCTTC.

In regard to this clonotype: The conserved phenylalanine or tryptophan is not found at the CDR3 terminus, so this likely reflects a read error. This chain joins TRBV20-1 and TRBJ2-1; D not certain. V was clipped by 1 base and J by 6 bases, with 19 bases between them. This CDR3 is built from 16 residues. Germline CDR1 reads DFQATT; CDR2 reads SNEGSKA (reference sequence). The CDR3 bases are TGCAGTGCTAGAGTTGGCTCAATAAACATCCCCAATGAGCAGTTCCTC. This gives the protein CSARVGSINIPNEQFL.

This clonotype was counted a single time. This chain joins TRBV7-6 and TRBJ1-5, with a weak D call TRBD1 (5 bases). The CDR3 is 14 residues long. The germline gives CDR1 SGHVS, CDR2 FNYEAQ. The V gene lost 2 bases and the J gene lost 7 bases, with 12 bases spanning the gap. The CDR3 sequence: CASSLQGAGQPQHF. The CDR3 DNA follows: TGTGCCAGCAGCTTACAGGGAGCTGGACAGCCCCAGCATTTT.

A single count supports this clonotype. This chain links TRBV7-2 with TRBJ1-2; 11 bases fit TRBD1. In germline, CDR1 is SGHTA, CDR2 FQGNSA. V dropped 0 bases and J dropped 2; count of bases not matched to a gene: 5. The CDR3 covers 17 residues. The CDR3: CASSLARTGGANYGYTF. The CDR3 region has the DNA TGTGCCAGCAGCTTAGCCCGGACAGGGGGCGCCAACTATGGCTACACCTTC. The full variable domain, in which reference TRBV7-2 and TRBJ1-2 provide the parts outside the CDR3, is GAGVSQSPSNKVTEKGKDVELRCDPISGHTALYWYRQSLGQGLEFLIYFQGNSAPDKSGLPSDRFSAERTGGSVSTLTIQRTQQEDSAVYLCASSLARTGGANYGYTFGSGTRLTVV.

The CDR3 DNA is TGTGCCATCAGTGAGGGGACAGGAGGCAATCAGCCCCAGCATTTT. Translated, it gives CAISEGTGGNQPQHF. This sequence joins TRBV10-3 and TRBJ1-5, with 8 bases lining up with TRBD1. Germline lookup yields CDR1 ENHRY and CDR2 SYGVKD. The CDR3 covers 15 residues. J was trimmed by 2 bases and V by 2 bases; bases with no gene match: 2.

This clonotype was observed a single time. The chain joins TRBV10-3 to TRBJ2-4; D might be TRBD1 (5 bases). Germline V CDR1 and CDR2: ENHRY, SYGVKD. Deletions cut 8 bases from V and 8 bases from J, with 13 bases between. The CDR3 has 12 amino acids. CDR3 amino acids: CAIGQGRDIQYF. CDR3 DNA: TGTGCCATCGGGCAGGGAAGGGACATTCAGTACTTC.

The chain uses TRBV24-1 and TRBJ1-2; TRBD1 is a possible D gene (5 bases). Trimming took off 3 bases at V and 2 bases at J, with 9 bases between the two ends. Per the germline V gene, CDR1 is KGHDR and CDR2 is SFDVKD. The CDR3 is made up of 14 amino acids. CDR3 protein: CATSDPRVNYGYTF. The CDR3 DNA sequence: TGTGCCACCAGTGATCCCAGGGTAAACTATGGCTACACCTTC.

The chain has TRBV10-2 and TRBJ1-1; D not resolved. CDR3 length: 14 residues. The V gene lost 1 base and the J gene lost 11 bases, with 17 bases spanning the gap. Per germline, CDR1 WSHSY and CDR2 SAAADI. The CDR3 DNA follows: TGCGCCAGCAGTGAGTTTCAGGAGACGAGGCCGGCTTTCTTT. Encoded protein: CASSEFQETRPAFF.

The CDR3 protein is CSAREQTGTEAFF. As DNA, the CDR3 is TGCAGTGCTAGAGAGCAAACAGGGACTGAAGCTTTCTTT. The rearrangement joins TRBV20-1 to TRBJ1-1; D perhaps matches TRBD1 (6 bases). The CDR3 has 13 amino acids. Germline CDR1 reads DFQATT; CDR2 reads SNEGSKA (reference sequence). V was trimmed by 0 bases and J by 5 bases, leaving 10 bases between them.

The V gene is TRBV7-9, the J gene TRBJ2-7, with 8 bases fitting TRBD1. The CDR3 covers 11 residues. Germline loops: CDR1 SEHNR, CDR2 FQNEAQ (reference sequence). After removal of 11 bases from V and 3 bases from J, the junction contained 3 bases not matched to a gene. The CDR3 region is CAVGTGYEQYF. In nucleotides, the CDR3 is TGTGCCGTAGGGACAGGCTACGAGCAGTACTTC. The full variable domain, in which reference TRBV7-9 and TRBJ2-7 provide the parts outside the CDR3, is DTGVSQNPRHKITKRGQNVTFRCDPISEHNRLYWYRQTLGQGPEFLTYFQNEAQLEKSRLLSDRFSAERPKGSFSTLEIQRTEQGDSAMYLCAVGTGYEQYFGPGTRLTVT.

This clonotype appeared a single time. This CDR3 is CASSVAAGATYEQYF. The CDR3 coding sequence is TGTGCCAGCAGCGTAGCGGCGGGGGCCACCTACGAGCAGTACTTC. This rearrangement joins TRBV9 to TRBJ2-7; tentatively, D is TRBD2 (7 bases). The CDR3 is 15 amino acids. The germline V gene encodes CDR1 SGDLS and CDR2 YYNGEE. The V end lost 0 bases, the J end lost 2 bases, and 12 bases lay between the germline ends.

The chain is built from TRBV6-4 and TRBJ1-6, with unresolved D. The CDR3 consists of 15 residues. With 0 bases removed from V and 13 bases from J, the gap between germline ends came to 16 bases. Germline loops: CDR1 MRHNA, CDR2 SNTAGT. CDR3 residues: CASSDSHRYKSPLHF. Written as DNA, the CDR3 is TGTGCCAGCAGTGACTCACACAGATATAAGTCCCCCCTCCACTTT.

The J gene is TRBJ1-2, the V gene TRBV20-1, with 9 bases fitting TRBD1. Germline trimming cut 4 bases from V and 6 bases from J; bases unmatched to any gene: 9. Germline CDR1 reads DFQATT; CDR2 reads SNEGSKA (reference sequence). CDR3 length: 14 residues. CDR3 DNA sequence: TGCAGTGCTACCTCCGGGACAGGGATACATGGCTACACCTTC. It is translated as CSATSGTGIHGYTF.

The rearrangement links TRBV20-1 to TRBJ1-6; D unresolved. Germline CDR1 and CDR2: DFQATT and SNEGSKA (reference sequence). Trimming pared 1 base from V and 9 bases from J, leaving 7 bases between. The CDR3 loop spans 12 amino acids. CDR3 DNA sequence: TGCAGTGCTAGAGTAGGGAGTTCACCCCTCCACTTT. Protein product: CSARVGSSPLHF.

This chain uses TRBV7-2 with TRBJ2-7, with TRBD1 identical over 7 bases. The CDR3 totals 14 residues. J was trimmed by 4 bases and V by 3 bases; bases with no gene match: 6. Germline V gives CDR1 SGHTA, CDR2 FQGNSA. CDR3 nucleotides: TGTGCCAGCAGCTTTCAACAGGGGAGATACGAGCAGTACTTC. Translated, it gives CASSFQQGRYEQYF.

The CDR3 bases are TGCAGTGCAAGAAGAGAATACGAGCAGTACTTC. As protein: CSARREYEQYF. The chain joins TRBV20-1 to TRBJ2-7; D remains ambiguous. The germline CDR1 and CDR2 sequences are DFQATT and SNEGSKA (reference sequence). The CDR3 sequence is 11 residues long. V was clipped by 6 bases and J by 4 bases, with 10 bases between them.

This clonotype occurred many times. This chain links TRBV27 with TRBJ2-7; the match to TRBD1 covers 7 bases. V trimming: 0 bases; J trimming: 2 bases; junction bases outside the gene matches: 7. The V gene's germline CDR1 is MNHEY and CDR2 SMNVEV (reference sequence). The CDR3 is 16 amino acids. This chain's CDR3 is CASSLSDTGETYEQYF. CDR3 DNA sequence: TGTGCCAGCAGTTTATCGGATACAGGGGAAACCTACGAGCAGTACTTC.

The CDR3 sequence: CSAKTNAKETQYF. The CDR3 nucleotides read TGCAGTGCTAAGACTAACGCCAAAGAGACCCAGTACTTC. The J gene is TRBJ2-5, the V gene TRBV20-1; perhaps TRBD2 as D (5 bases). The germline V gene encodes CDR1 DFQATT and CDR2 SNEGSKA (reference sequence). Trimming removed 4 bases at V and 3 bases at J, with 12 bases between. CDR3 length: 13 amino acids.

This chain uses TRBV2 with TRBJ2-7; 9 positions match TRBD2. The CDR3 has 14 residues. Trimming cost V 6 bases and J 5 bases; bases outside gene matches: 8. Germline CDR1 is SNHLY and CDR2 is FYNNEI. The CDR3 region is CASSLGGGANEQYF. CDR3 coding DNA: TGTGCCAGCAGCTTGGGCGGGGGGGCCAACGAGCAGTACTTC.